This T cell receptor beta chain was sequenced for a study of cytomegalovirus exposure and HLA in healthy donors. Across the study: Counted in an early data release were about 85 million unique TCRs from HLA-typed donors.

For this clone: Its antigen is unidentified.

The PCR employed 60 Vbeta primers together with 13 Jbeta primers. The protocol was immunoSEQ multiplex PCR, while the TCRdb copy is restricted to in-frame clones and leaves out a portion. The sample yields more than 140,000 clones, 82% seen once. Germline V gene lookup returns CDR1 SGHRS and CDR2 YFSETQ. The CDR3 runs 12 residues. Between the trimmed V and J ends, which lost 5 bases and 2 bases, there was a span of 8 bases. Study observations and caveats: Most TCR sequences showed up rarely, but some public TCRs showed up in many donors.

This chain uses TRBV5-1 with TRBJ2-7; D is possibly TRBD1 (5 bases). The source is a man aged 25-40 years in good health and CMV-seropositive. Sequencing was performed on PBMCs. The chain's CDR3 is CASSGATYEQYF. CDR3 nucleotide sequence: TGCGCCAGCAGTGGGGCTACCTACGAGCAGTACTTC.